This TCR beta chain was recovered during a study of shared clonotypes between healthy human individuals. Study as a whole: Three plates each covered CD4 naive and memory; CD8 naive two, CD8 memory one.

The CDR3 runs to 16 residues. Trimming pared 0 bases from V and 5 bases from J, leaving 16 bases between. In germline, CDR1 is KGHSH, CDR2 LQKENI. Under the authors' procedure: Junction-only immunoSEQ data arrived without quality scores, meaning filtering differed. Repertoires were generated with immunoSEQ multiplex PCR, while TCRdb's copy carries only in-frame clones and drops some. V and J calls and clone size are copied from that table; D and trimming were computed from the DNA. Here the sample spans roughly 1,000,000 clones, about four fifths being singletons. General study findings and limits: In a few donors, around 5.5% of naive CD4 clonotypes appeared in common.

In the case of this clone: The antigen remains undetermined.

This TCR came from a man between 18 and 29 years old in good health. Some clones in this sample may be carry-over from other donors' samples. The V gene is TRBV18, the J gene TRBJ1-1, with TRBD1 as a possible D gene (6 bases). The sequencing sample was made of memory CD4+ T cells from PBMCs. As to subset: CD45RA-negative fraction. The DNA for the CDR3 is TGTGCCAGCTCACCACCCGGGGGCCGTATTAGTACTGAAGCTTTCTTT. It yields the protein CASSPPGGRISTEAFF. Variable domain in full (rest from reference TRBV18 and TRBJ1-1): NAGVMQNPRHLVRRRGQEARLRCSPMKGHSHVYWYRQLPEEGLKFMVYLQKENIIDESGMPKERFSAEFPKEGPSILRIQQVVRGDSAAYFCASSPPGGRISTEAFFGQGTRLTVV.